This TCR beta chain was captured in a study of shared clonotypes between healthy human individuals. Sequencing was performed with immunoSEQ multiplex PCR; in TCRdb, only in-frame clones are kept and a portion is missing. The sample shows about 650,000 clones, about 95% of them seen only once. CD8 cells classed as naive were CD45RO-negative and positively selected for CCR7, excluding terminally differentiated effector memory CD45RA+ cells. CDR1 is MDHEN and CDR2 is SYDVKM in the germline V gene. V was shortened by 5 bases and J by 7 bases, with 11 bases between the two germline ends. CDR3 length: 12 amino acids.

Sequencing used naive CD8+ T cells sorted from blood. This sequence originates from a woman in her twenties or thirties in good health. The chain recombines TRBV28 with TRBJ1-1; D is possibly TRBD1 (5 bases). The CDR3 spells CASSPPGGEAFF. DNA of the CDR3: TGTGCCAGCAGTCCCCCCGGGGGTGAAGCTTTCTTT.